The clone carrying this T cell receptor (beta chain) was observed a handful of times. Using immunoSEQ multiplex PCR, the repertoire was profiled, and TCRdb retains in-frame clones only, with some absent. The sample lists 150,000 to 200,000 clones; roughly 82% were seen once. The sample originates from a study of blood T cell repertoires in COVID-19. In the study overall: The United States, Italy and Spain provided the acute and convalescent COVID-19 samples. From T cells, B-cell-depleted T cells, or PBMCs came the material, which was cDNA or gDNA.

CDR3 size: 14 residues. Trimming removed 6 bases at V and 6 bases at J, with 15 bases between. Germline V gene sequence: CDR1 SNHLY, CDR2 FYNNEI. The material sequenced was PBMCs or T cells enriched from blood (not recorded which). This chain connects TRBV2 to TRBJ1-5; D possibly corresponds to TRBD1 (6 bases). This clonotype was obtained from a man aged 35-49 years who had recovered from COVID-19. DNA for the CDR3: TGTGCCAGCAGCTCCAGGGGCGCGGGTCAGCCCCAGCATTTT. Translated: CASSSRGAGQPQHF.